This entry lists 29 T cell receptor beta chains sequenced from one sample in a study of T cell repertoires in cytomegalovirus infection (dated by TCRdb to the late 2010s). The antigens of these receptors remain unknown. Sequencing was carried out with an Illumina HiSeq 1500. TCRdb reprocessing: public reads trimmed at Q25 with fastp, clones called with MiXCR, in-frame beta chains kept. Rows are combined by CDR3 protein, so each entry shows the most common genes and DNA. For this sample there are 700,000 to 850,000 distinct CDR3 sequences; 32% appear just once. Jointly, the top ten make up over 10% of the sample. Per the publication, the treatment or condition label means: in vitro stimulation with specific CMV peptide epitopes to enrich CMV-specific T cells. Sequences were derived from cultured CD8+ T cells from PBMCs, sampled from culture after CMV antigen stimulation. These receptor sequences come from a human donor in good health (CMV status not recorded). Some clones in this sample may be carry-over from other donors' samples.

This chain links TRBV2 with TRBJ1-2; perhaps TRBD1 as D (6 bases). The germline gives CDR1 SNHLY, CDR2 FYNNEI. Trimming shortened V by 8 bases and J by 1 base, and 20 bases separated the two germline ends. This CDR3 has 16 amino acids. CDR3 in DNA: TGTGCCAGCCGGGCATTCGGACAGCTTTTTAACTATGGCTACACCTTC. It translates to CASRAFGQLFNYGYTF. The entire variable domain, with the rest obtained from reference TRBV2 and TRBJ1-2, is as follows: EPEVTQTPSHQVTQMGQEVILRCVPISNHLYFYWYRQILGQKVEFLVSFYNNEISEKSEIFDDQFSVERPDGSNFTLKIRSTKLEDSAMYFCASRAFGQLFNYGYTFGSGTRLTVV.

This clonotype has only a few counts. The chain combines TRBV4-1 with TRBJ1-6, with D possibly being TRBD1 (5 bases). V lost 3 bases and J 0 bases, leaving 9 bases between the germline ends. This CDR3 spans 16 amino acids. Germline V gene sequence: CDR1 MGHRA, CDR2 YSYEKL. The CDR3 loop is CASSHGGGSYNSPLHF. CDR3 in DNA: TGCGCCAGCAGCCATGGCGGGGGCTCCTATAATTCACCCCTCCACTTT.

This clonotype was observed a handful of times. The V call is TRBV27, the J call TRBJ2-1; D not certain. Trimming took off 6 bases at V and 2 bases at J, with 14 bases between the two ends. From germline, CDR1 is MNHEY and CDR2 SMNVEV (reference sequence). The CDR3 has 15 amino acids. The CDR3 DNA sequence: TGTGCCAGCAGCCTCAGTCCCGGCACCTACAATGAGCAGTTCTTC. The encoded protein is CASSLSPGTYNEQFF.

This clonotype was observed at least ten times. The chain employs TRBV12-3 or TRBV12-4 and TRBJ1-2; 12 bases align to TRBD1. This CDR3 has 17 amino acids. After removal of 6 bases from V and 4 bases from J, the junction contained 12 bases not matched to a gene. DNA for the CDR3: TGTGCCAGCAGCCACACCGGGACAGGGGGCGAGGGCTATGGCTACACCTTC. It specifies CASSHTGTGGEGYGYTF.

As concerns this clonotype: A much bigger clone sits one base away, suggesting this may be a read error. The rearrangement joins TRBV12-3 or TRBV12-4 to TRBJ1-2; a weak D match, TRBD1 (5 bases). CDR3 size: 12 residues. Trimming removed 10 bases at V and 11 bases at J, with 20 bases between. In DNA form, the CDR3 reads TGTGCCAACAGCCAGGGTAGGGGAGGATACACCTTC. This encodes CANSQGRGGYTF.

For this clonotype: A read error may produce the germline difference seen at one junction end. V usage is TRBV7-8 and J usage is TRBJ1-5, with 7 bases lining up with TRBD1. The CDR3 is 16 amino acids. Germline CDR1 and CDR2: SGHVS and FQNEAQ. The CDR3 sequence: CASSLGQGHSNQLQHF. The CDR3 DNA reads TGTGCCAGCAGCTTAGGACAGGGCCATAGCAATCAGCTCCAGCATTTT.

This clonotype was seen repeatedly, ten times or more. The V and J genes are TRBV7-8 and TRBJ2-3; 8 bases agree with TRBD2. The CDR3 totals 16 residues. After removal of 5 bases from V and 2 bases from J, the junction contained 9 bases not matched to a gene. Germline V gene sequence: CDR1 SGHVS, CDR2 FQNEAQ. The CDR3 sequence: CASSIYNGLATDTQYF. The CDR3 nucleotides read TGTGCCAGCAGCATTTATAACGGACTAGCCACAGATACGCAGTATTTT.

This chain links TRBV11-2 with TRBJ1-2; 12 nucleotides agree with TRBD1. The CDR3 has 19 amino acids. Looked up from germline, CDR1 is SGHAT and CDR2 is FQNNGV. With V trimmed by 3 bases and J by 5 bases, 16 bases remained unmatched. CDR3 residues: CASSFPRDRGLPPPYGYTF. The CDR3 DNA is TGTGCCAGCAGCTTCCCCCGGGACAGGGGGCTCCCTCCGCCTTATGGCTACACCTTC.

The chain joins TRBV5-1 to TRBJ2-1, with D maybe TRBD2 (5 bases). Germline-derived CDR1 and CDR2 are SGHRS and YFSETQ. The CDR3 length is 16 residues. V was shortened by 0 bases and J by 7 bases, with 17 bases between the two germline ends. The CDR3 DNA sequence: TGCGCCAGCAGCTTGGTATCGGCTAGCCCGTCGAATGAGCAGTTCTTC. Its translation is CASSLVSASPSNEQFF.

The genes are TRBV2 and TRBJ1-5; maybe TRBD1 (5 bases). Germline V lookup: CDR1 SNHLY, CDR2 FYNNEI. Trimming took 7 bases from V and 1 from J, leaving 8 bases between them. This CDR3 is built from 13 residues. The CDR3 here is CASKGVSNQPQHF. As DNA, the CDR3 is TGTGCCAGCAAAGGGGTGAGCAATCAGCCCCAGCATTTT.

A few counts support this clonotype. The chain employs TRBV20-1 and TRBJ2-2, with 13 bases matching TRBD2. Germline-derived CDR1 and CDR2 are DFQATT and SNEGSKA (reference sequence). The CDR3 runs 17 residues. V was pared by 6 bases and J by 1 base, with 8 bases of the junction left unmatched. In nucleotides, the CDR3 is TGCAGTGCCCAAACCGGGACTAGCGGGATGAACACCGGGGAGCTGTTTTTT. This translates into CSAQTGTSGMNTGELFF.

This clonotype occurred a few times. The chain combines TRBV7-2 with TRBJ2-7; the D gene is possibly TRBD2 (7 bases). V lost 2 bases and J 6 bases, leaving 14 bases between the germline ends. CDR3 length: 14 amino acids. The germline V gene encodes CDR1 SGHTA and CDR2 FQGNSA. CDR3 protein: CASSLMGGGGEQYV. The CDR3 DNA sequence: TGTGCCAGCAGCTTAATGGGGGGCGGGGGCGAGCAGTACGTC.

The CDR3 reads CASSPSTGTNIQYF. CDR3 coding DNA: TGTGCCAGCAGTCCTTCGACAGGGACAAACATTCAGTACTTC. The rearrangement joins TRBV7-9 to TRBJ2-4; TRBD1 agrees at 7 bases. The CDR3 has 14 amino acids. Germline assignment: CDR1 SEHNR and CDR2 FQNEAQ (reference sequence). The trim removed 6 bases at V and 6 bases at J, leaving 8 bases unmatched. The full variable domain, rest sourced from reference TRBV7-9 and TRBJ2-4, is DTGVSQNPRHKITKRGQNVTFRCDPISEHNRLYWYRQTLGQGPEFLTYFQNEAQLEKSRLLSDRFSAERPKGSFSTLEIQRTEQGDSAMYLCASSPSTGTNIQYFGAGTRLSVL.

The V call is TRBV20-1, the J call TRBJ1-5; D unclear. Trimming pared 1 base from V and 7 bases from J, leaving 17 bases between. The CDR3 runs 15 residues. Germline V gene lookup returns CDR1 DFQATT and CDR2 SNEGSKA (reference sequence). The CDR3 is CSARGPEGLGQPQHF. The CDR3 DNA sequence: TGCAGTGCTAGAGGCCCCGAAGGCCTCGGGCAGCCCCAGCATTTT.

This clonotype was picked up a small number of times. V is TRBV14 and J is TRBJ2-2; D is unclear. The CDR3 is made up of 13 amino acids. V lost 2 bases and J lost 7, with 8 bases in between. Germline-derived CDR1 and CDR2 are SGHDN and FVKESK. The CDR3 loop reads CASSQRIVGELFF. Here the CDR3 DNA reads TGTGCCAGCAGCCAACGGATTGTCGGGGAGCTGTTTTTT.

V usage is TRBV19 and J usage is TRBJ2-7; 10 bases match TRBD1. The germline CDR1 and CDR2 sequences are LNHDA and SQIVND (reference sequence). The CDR3 consists of 15 residues. The V and J ends lost 5 bases and 4 bases, in that order; junction bases with no gene match: 8. CDR3 nucleotides: TGTGCCAGTAGTGCAACCGGGACAGGGGCGTACGAGCAGTACTTC. As protein: CASSATGTGAYEQYF.

This clonotype occurred many times. The CDR3 loop reads CASSLGGGSQNTEAFF. The CDR3 nucleotides read TGTGCCAGCAGCTTAGGAGGTGGCAGCCAGAACACTGAAGCTTTCTTT. This chain uses TRBV7-6 with TRBJ1-1, with D unclear. The CDR3 totals 16 residues. The V and J ends lost 1 base and 1 base respectively, with 13 bases between them. The V gene's germline CDR1 is SGHVS and CDR2 FNYEAQ.

This clonotype was picked up a small number of times. The chain is built from TRBV7-3 and TRBJ2-1; D possibly corresponds to TRBD1 (6 bases). V lost 5 bases, J lost 3 bases, and 17 bases lay in between. CDR3 length: 16 amino acids. The germline V gene has CDR1 SGHTA and CDR2 FQGTGA. The CDR3 DNA reads TGTGCCAGCAGCGTCCTCGCAGGGGCGGGCTACAATGAGCAGTTCTTC. Protein sequence: CASSVLAGAGYNEQFF.

The chain combines TRBV28 with TRBJ1-1; D remains ambiguous. V shed 6 bases and J shed 1 base, with 9 bases lying between them. This CDR3 is built from 13 residues. Germline V gives CDR1 MDHEN, CDR2 SYDVKM. The CDR3 region is CASRITPNTEAFF. CDR3 nucleotide sequence: TGTGCCAGCAGAATAACCCCGAACACTGAAGCTTTCTTT.

This clonotype was counted only a few times. The rearrangement uses TRBV6-2 or TRBV6-3 and TRBJ2-1; 11 bases agree with TRBD2. V lost 2 bases, J lost 2 bases, and 8 bases stayed unmatched. There are 18 residues in the CDR3. The germline V gene has CDR1 MNHEY and CDR2 SVGEGT. This chain's CDR3 is CASSYDQGLADPYNEQFF. DNA of the CDR3: TGTGCCAGCAGTTACGATCAGGGACTAGCGGACCCCTACAATGAGCAGTTCTTC.

The chain carries TRBV12-3 or TRBV12-4 and TRBJ1-1, with D maybe TRBD1 (6 bases). Deletions cut 5 bases from V and 0 bases from J, with 13 bases between. The CDR3 extends over 15 amino acids. The CDR3 DNA sequence: TGTGCCAGCAGTCCTCGGACAGCCATGAACACTGAAGCTTTCTTT. Protein: CASSPRTAMNTEAFF.

The gene calls are TRBV7-2 and TRBJ2-2; D ambiguous. The CDR3 is 12 amino acids. CDR1 and CDR2 from the germline V gene are SGHTA and FQGNSA. The V and J ends lost 7 bases and 6 bases respectively, with 9 bases between them. The CDR3 DNA is TGTGCCAGCACCAGGAAGGCCGGGGAGCTGTTTTTT. Amino acids: CASTRKAGELFF.

J is TRBJ2-1 and V is TRBV6-2 or TRBV6-3; 8 nucleotides agree with TRBD2. This CDR3 region has 23 residues. The V gene end was trimmed by 4 bases and the J gene end by 0 bases; junction bases not matched to a gene: 26. Germline-derived CDR1 and CDR2 are MNHEY and SVGEGT. Written as DNA, the CDR3 is TGTGCCAGCAGTTTTCCCACCAAAAACCTCGGCTACGGGGGGGTGAGCTCCTACAATGAGCAGTTCTTC. Protein: CASSFPTKNLGYGGVSSYNEQFF.

In this sample, this clonotype turned up a few times. DNA of the CDR3: TGTGCCAGCAGCCCCCAGGGAGGGGGCGCGATAGAGACCCAGTACTTC. Residues: CASSPQGGGAIETQYF. The chain links TRBV7-9 to TRBJ2-5; either TRBD1 or TRBD2 may fit D (7 bases each). Trimming took off 5 bases at V and 4 bases at J, with 20 bases between the two ends. The length of the CDR3 is 16 residues. Germline lookup yields CDR1 SEHNR and CDR2 FQNEAQ (reference sequence).

This clonotype was found a few times. CDR3 sequence reads: CASSFLVEGLDSEQFF. CDR3 bases: TGTGCCAGCAGTTTCCTCGTCGAGGGGCTGGACAGTGAGCAGTTCTTC. The chain joins TRBV27 to TRBJ2-1; weak D call: TRBD1 (6 bases). Germline CDR1 MNHEY, CDR2 SMNVEV (reference sequence). V lost 3 bases and J 9 bases, leaving 21 bases between the germline ends. This CDR3 region has 16 residues.

The chain is built from TRBV18 and TRBJ1-2; the D is unclear. The V end was cut by 5 bases, the J end by 0 bases, with 16 bases between. The CDR3 is 16 amino acids. Germline CDR1 and CDR2: KGHSH and LQKENI. CDR3 region: CASSTFNRSSNYGYTF. CDR3 bases: TGTGCCAGCTCAACATTCAATAGGTCCTCTAACTATGGCTACACCTTC.

The chain uses TRBV6-6 and TRBJ1-2, with D maybe TRBD1 (6 bases). V dropped 0 bases and J dropped 0 bases, with 8 bases sitting between them. The CDR3 contains 15 residues. Germline CDR1 MNHNY, CDR2 SVGAGI (reference sequence). The DNA for the CDR3 is TGTGCCAGCAGTTACTCGGGACATTCTAACTATGGCTACACCTTC. This encodes CASSYSGHSNYGYTF.

The chain combines TRBV12-3 or TRBV12-4 with TRBJ2-5; TRBD2 agrees at 9 bases. V dropped 5 bases and J dropped 1; count of bases not matched to a gene: 11. CDR3 length: 17 residues. The CDR3 DNA is TGTGCCAGCAGTGCACCCCTTAGCGGGGGTTCCCAAGAGACCCAGTACTTC. It translates to CASSAPLSGGSQETQYF.

This clonotype was detected only a few times. This chain links TRBV4-2 with TRBJ1-1; D is possibly TRBD1 (5 bases). Looked up from germline, CDR1 is LGHNA and CDR2 is YNFKEQ. V dropped 3 bases and J dropped 4 bases, with 15 bases sitting between them. The CDR3 is made up of 15 amino acids. The CDR3 is CASSQDRGRATEAFF. CDR3 DNA: TGTGCCAGCAGCCAGGACCGGGGCAGGGCCACTGAAGCTTTCTTT.